This T cell receptor beta chain comes out of a study of blood T cells in healthy people across ages. Background on the study: Every two T cells gave about one barcoded beta molecule via template switching. General study results and limits: CMV status of donors was not determined, possibly confounding expanded clonotype changes. In long-lived donors, naive CD4+ cell counts and diversity exceeded those of aged donors.

Extractions gave at least 5.5 micrograms of total RNA per sample. CDR1 and CDR2 from the germline V gene are MNHEY and SVGAGI. The CDR3 extends over 15 amino acids. V lost 4 bases and J lost 1; bases outside the gene matches: 7. Of note for this clonotype: Antigen: not known.

A J-beta primer mix and a sample-barcoded 5' primer were used in a second PCR of roughly 6 to 11 cycles. TCRdb reanalysed the 5' RACE reads using MiXCR and keeps one entry per CDR3 protein. The table includes approximately 2,000,000 distinct CDR3 sequences, approximately 39% detected once. The genes are TRBV6-5 and TRBJ2-7, with 7 bases matching TRBD1. The clonotype originates from a human donor in good health. Input material: blood. For the CDR3, the DNA is TGTGCCAGCAGTTCTTACAGGGGACCGTCCTACGAGCAGTACTTC. Amino acids: CASSSYRGPSYEQYF.